This record concerns one T cell receptor (beta chain) sequence. These data come from a study of T cell changes during pregnancy in multiple sclerosis. The method was immunoSEQ multiplex PCR; TCRdb's version includes in-frame clones alone and lacks a portion of them. Counted here are 40,000 to 50,000 clones, approximately 94% occurring once; the ten biggest clones make up 4% to 5.5%. Germline V gene sequence: CDR1 MNHEY, CDR2 SMNVEV (reference sequence). The CDR3 is 16 amino acids. With V trimmed by 5 bases and J by 0 bases, 6 bases remained unmatched. The TCR originated in a female donor with multiple sclerosis, enrolled in a pregnancy study. This chain uses TRBV27 with TRBJ2-5, with 10 bases that match TRBD1. The sample in question was CD8+ T cells from peripheral blood mononuclear cells, obtained in the first trimester of pregnancy. CDR3 bases: TGTGCCAGCAGTCGTCCGGGACAGGGGTACCAAGAGACCCAGTACTTC. Its translation: CASSRPGQGYQETQYF.